This T cell receptor beta chain was sequenced during a study of T cells in localized non-small cell lung cancer. General study results and limits: Uninvolved neighboring lung showed the greatest T cell clonality, exceeding tumor.

Assay: immunoSEQ multiplex PCR; the TCRdb copy retains only in-frame clones and omits some. The sample records 15,000 to 20,000 clones, about 83% being singletons. The V gene end was trimmed by 2 bases and the J gene end by 1 base; junction bases not matched to a gene: 12. The CDR3 has 20 amino acids. Germline V CDR1 and CDR2: MDHEN, SYDVKM. As concerns this clone: Its target is not known.

This chain joins TRBV28 and TRBJ2-3, with 13 positions matching TRBD2. This sequence was found in a man aged 40 to 70 with stage I lung adenocarcinoma. Source: peripheral blood, taken before any cancer treatment. The CDR3 DNA reads as TGTGCCAGCAGTTTAGAGGGGGGGACTAGCGGGATGTCAGGCACAGATACGCAGTATTTT. It specifies CASSLEGGTSGMSGTDTQYF.